These 5 T cell receptor beta chains originate from one sample sequenced in a study of cytomegalovirus exposure and HLA in healthy donors. In the PCR, 60 Vbeta and 13 Jbeta primers were used. TCRdb's table, derived via immunoSEQ multiplex PCR, lists solely in-frame clones and lacks some. The sample consists of about 120,000 clones, roughly 82% of them appearing once. The sequenced sample consisted of PBMCs. The source of these receptors is a human donor in good health.

CDR3 amino acids: CASSATSQGDYGYTF. The CDR3 nucleotides are TGTGCCAGCAGCGCTACCTCACAGGGAGACTATGGCTACACCTTC. The chain carries TRBV9 and TRBJ1-2, with a tentative D call TRBD1 (6 bases). Trimming cost V 3 bases and J 3 bases, with 15 bases left between them. The CDR3 extends over 15 amino acids. From germline, CDR1 is SGDLS and CDR2 YYNGEE. The full variable domain, its missing parts supplied by reference TRBV9 and TRBJ1-2, is DSGVTQTPKHLITATGQRVTLRCSPRSGDLSVYWYQQSLDQGLQFLIQYYNGEERAKGNILERFSAQQFPDLHSELNLSSLELGDSALYFCASSATSQGDYGYTFGSGTRLTVV.

This clone showed up just once. This chain connects TRBV9 to TRBJ1-2; 8 bases match TRBD1. Trimming removed 0 bases from V and 4 bases from J; junction bases left unmatched: 8. Germline CDR1 is SGDLS and CDR2 is YYNGEE. The CDR3 length is 16 residues. CDR3 nucleotides: TGTGCCAGCAGCGTAGCTCTCAGGGGGCCGGGCTATGGCTACACCTTC. It translates to CASSVALRGPGYGYTF.

Comment on this clone: The junction shows a germline mismatch at one end, possibly a read error. The gene calls are TRBV10-2 and TRBJ2-7; 10 bases line up with TRBD1. CDR3 length: 15 residues. CDR1 WSHSY and CDR2 SAAADI come from the germline V gene. This chain's CDR3 is CASSPPGQGSSEQYF. CDR3 coding DNA: TGCGCCAGCTCCCCCCCGGGACAGGGGTCCTCCGAGCAGTACTTC.

The V gene is TRBV6-1, the J gene TRBJ2-5, with TRBD1 as a possible D gene (6 bases). The V gene lost 5 bases and the J gene lost 3 bases, with 10 bases spanning the gap. Germline CDR1 and CDR2: MNHNS and SASEGT. CDR3 size: 13 residues. CDR3 nucleotides: TGTGCCAGCAGTCAGGGGCTGAAAGAGACCCAGTACTTC. As protein: CASSQGLKETQYF.

The V call is TRBV5-4, the J call TRBJ2-3; D is possibly TRBD2 (5 bases). V lost 3 bases to trimming and J lost 0 bases, with 11 bases between them. This CDR3 is built from 15 residues. CDR1 and CDR2 from the germline V gene are SGHNT and YYREEE (reference sequence). The CDR3 sequence is CASSSRADSTDTQYF. The DNA of the CDR3 is TGTGCCAGCAGCTCGCGAGCGGATAGCACAGATACGCAGTATTTT.